The rows below give T cell receptor beta chains drawn from one sample of a study of neurological immune-mediated disorders. TCRdb recomputed calls from the 5' RACE reads with MiXCR, one row per CDR3 protein. Counted here are 50,000 to 70,000 distinct CDR3 sequences, under 2.5% occurring once; the ten biggest clones make up around 2.8%. Sample: PBMCs. Source of these receptors: a man aged 50 or older with multiple sclerosis. The conserved cysteine and the conserved F or W are not part of the CDR3 here. The order of the fields is J gene, V gene, CDR3 protein.

J gene: TRBJ2-5
V gene: TRBV5-1
CDR3 protein: ASSFGTRIETQY

J gene: TRBJ2-7
V gene: TRBV12-3/TRBV12-4
CDR3 protein: ASRTGTLAWEQY

J gene: TRBJ1-1
V gene: TRBV5-1
CDR3 protein: ASSLGGRDTEAF

J gene: TRBJ2-1
V gene: TRBV12-3/TRBV12-4
CDR3 protein: ASSFQKSYNEQF

J gene: TRBJ2-7
V gene: TRBV5-1
CDR3 protein: ASSSLRDRDGEQY

J gene: TRBJ1-1
V gene: TRBV12-3/TRBV12-4
CDR3 protein: ASRNDRANTEAF

J gene: TRBJ2-3
V gene: TRBV20-1
CDR3 protein: SAMAVSTDTQY

J gene: TRBJ1-5
V gene: TRBV20-1
CDR3 protein: SATGSVLFVHQPQH

J gene: TRBJ2-1
V gene: TRBV20-1
CDR3 protein: SAESNEQF

J gene: TRBJ1-2
V gene: TRBV7-8
CDR3 protein: ASSYGTSSEGYT

J gene: TRBJ2-5
V gene: TRBV19
CDR3 protein: ASSILGEETQY

J gene: TRBJ2-1
V gene: TRBV27
CDR3 protein: ASSFSSVGNEQF

J gene: TRBJ2-5
V gene: TRBV7-6
CDR3 protein: ASSPEMGEQETQY

J gene: TRBJ1-6
V gene: TRBV2
CDR3 protein: ASSAGTANSPLH

J gene: TRBJ2-5
V gene: TRBV3-1
CDR3 protein: ASSQNGPRETQY

J gene: TRBJ2-1
V gene: TRBV5-1
CDR3 protein: ASRVWGAGNEQF

J gene: TRBJ2-6
V gene: TRBV5-1
CDR3 protein: ASSYIGGSGANVLT

J gene: TRBJ1-5
V gene: TRBV20-1
CDR3 protein: SARDPGTGVQPQH

J gene: TRBJ1-2
V gene: TRBV29-1
CDR3 protein: SVEDGGYGYT

J gene: TRBJ2-3
V gene: TRBV18
CDR3 protein: ASSPFRETDTQY

J gene: TRBJ1-6
V gene: TRBV5-1
CDR3 protein: ASSLLGDQNSPLH

J gene: TRBJ2-1
V gene: TRBV7-2
CDR3 protein: ASSLVASVNEQF

J gene: TRBJ1-2
V gene: TRBV9
CDR3 protein: ASSPDRGRYYGYT

J gene: TRBJ2-2
V gene: TRBV5-1
CDR3 protein: ASSLNPGGLAGELF

J gene: TRBJ2-3
V gene: TRBV4-2
CDR3 protein: ASSQDGGISTDTQY

J gene: TRBJ2-7
V gene: TRBV5-1
CDR3 protein: ASSFSEGEQY

J gene: TRBJ1-1
V gene: TRBV7-2
CDR3 protein: ASSPRDLNTEAF

J gene: TRBJ1-5
V gene: TRBV12-3/TRBV12-4
CDR3 protein: ASSDVGGYSNQPQH

J gene: TRBJ2-5
V gene: TRBV7-7
CDR3 protein: ASSRTGGKETQY

J gene: TRBJ1-2
V gene: TRBV7-6
CDR3 protein: ASSLVGTGDGYT

J gene: TRBJ2-7
V gene: TRBV6-5
CDR3 protein: ASRGAASLYEQY

J gene: TRBJ2-5
V gene: TRBV7-2
CDR3 protein: ASSLAGAGGPLETQY

J gene: TRBJ2-5
V gene: TRBV29-1
CDR3 protein: SVETSGSAGTQY

J gene: TRBJ2-5
V gene: TRBV20-1
CDR3 protein: SARVPGQGMEETQY

J gene: TRBJ2-4
V gene: TRBV12-3/TRBV12-4
CDR3 protein: ASSRLGRASVDIQY

J gene: TRBJ2-5
V gene: TRBV12-3/TRBV12-4
CDR3 protein: ASSFGRQETQY

J gene: TRBJ1-2
V gene: TRBV7-2
CDR3 protein: ASSLGPGQGNGYT

J gene: TRBJ2-1
V gene: TRBV7-8
CDR3 protein: ASSSAGTSYNEQF